Each of the 7 T cell receptor beta chains below was sequenced from the same sample in a study of siplizumab effects on memory and regulatory T cells. Clones were read by immunoSEQ multiplex PCR, and TCRdb kept only the in-frame ones, dropping some. In the table there are 110,000 or so clones, roughly 91% of which are singletons. Sequences were obtained from CD4+ T cells sorted from blood. Receptors originate from a human donor in good health.

This rearrangement joins TRBV6-1 to TRBJ2-1; D remains unclear. Trimming stripped 1 base from V and 5 bases from J, with 12 bases between. The germline gives CDR1 MNHNS, CDR2 SASEGT. The CDR3 sequence is 15 residues long. As DNA, the CDR3 is TGTGCCAGCAGTGAAGGGGAACGACCCGACAATGAGCAGTTCTTC. Translated: CASSEGERPDNEQFF.

This clone was detected once. The V call is TRBV30, the J call TRBJ2-5, with D hard to call. The CDR3 runs to 15 residues. The germline V gene has CDR1 GTSNPN and CDR2 SVGIG (reference sequence). Trimming left V 0 bases short and J 4 bases short, with 15 bases between. CDR3 amino acids: CAWSVLSGVGETQYF. CDR3 DNA sequence: TGTGCCTGGAGTGTACTCTCTGGGGTGGGAGAGACCCAGTACTTC. Variable domain in full (rest from reference TRBV30 and TRBJ2-5): SQTIHQWPATLVQPVGSPLSLECTVEGTSNPNLYWYRQAAGRGLQLLFYSVGIGQISSEVPQNLSASRPQDRQFILSSKKLLLSDSGFYLCAWSVLSGVGETQYFGPGTRLLVL.

The chain is built from TRBV5-4 and TRBJ2-3, with no clear D. This CDR3 spans 16 amino acids. Deletions cut 2 bases from V and 2 bases from J, with 15 bases between. The germline V gene has CDR1 SGHNT and CDR2 YYREEE (reference sequence). This CDR3 reads CASSLFSQLNTDTQYF. The CDR3 DNA is TGTGCCAGCAGCTTATTTAGCCAACTCAACACAGATACGCAGTATTTT.

This clone appeared a few times. The CDR3 reads CAWSLPTGRADTQYF. In DNA form, the CDR3 reads TGTGCCTGGAGTCTTCCAACGGGGAGAGCAGATACGCAGTATTTT. The V call is TRBV30, the J call TRBJ2-3, with D maybe TRBD2 (5 bases). CDR1 is GTSNPN and CDR2 is SVGIG in the germline V gene (reference sequence). The CDR3 length is 15 residues. V was clipped by 2 bases and J by 4 bases, with 16 bases between them.

The V and J genes are TRBV18 and TRBJ1-6; the D is unclear. Germline assignment: CDR1 KGHSH and CDR2 LQKENI. V dropped 2 bases and J dropped 7 bases, with 12 bases sitting between them. This CDR3 region has 15 residues. CDR3 amino acids: CASSPSPAQNSPLHF. The CDR3 DNA follows: TGTGCCAGCTCACCATCGCCAGCACAAAATTCACCCCTCCACTTT.

In DNA form, the CDR3 reads TGTGCCAGCAGCCTTCAAACAACCAAGGAAGGGGAAGCTTTCTTT. It is translated as CASSLQTTKEGEAFF. The rearrangement uses TRBV6-1 and TRBJ1-1; D call uncertain. V was cut by 6 bases and J by 8 bases, with 22 bases left in between. CDR1 MNHNS and CDR2 SASEGT come from the germline V gene. This CDR3 has 15 residues.

This clone was detected once. V and J are TRBV9 and TRBJ1-5; 7 bases map to TRBD1. With V trimmed by 4 bases and J by 1 base, 5 bases remained unmatched. CDR1 SGDLS and CDR2 YYNGEE come from the germline V gene. The CDR3 contains 15 residues. The DNA of the CDR3 is TGTGCCAGCAGCTTATGGGGACAGAGCAATCAGCCCCAGCATTTT. It yields the protein CASSLWGQSNQPQHF.